This T cell receptor (beta chain) was found in a study of T cells in Graves' hyperthyroidism and ophthalmopathy. The CDR3 regions of TCR beta were amplified from RNA transcripts. First-round RT-PCR targeting the TCR CDR3 was performed with the HTBI primer set. TCRdb reanalysed the multiplex PCR reads using MiXCR and keeps one entry per CDR3 protein. The data show fewer than 850,000 distinct CDR3 sequences, 15% to 20% seen once. Stable Graves' hyperthyroidism meant no ophthalmopathy progression within 18 months. Thyroid ultrasound and orbital computed tomography, with clinical symptoms and serum thyroxine and TRAb, informed diagnoses. The sequenced sample was blood. This clonotype originated in a middle-aged man with Graves' hyperthyroidism.

The CDR3 DNA reads as TGCAGTGCTAGAGATCTAGCGGACGCCTACAATGAGCAGTTCTTC. This encodes CSARDLADAYNEQFF. The J gene is TRBJ2-1, the V gene TRBV20-1; the match to TRBD2 covers 7 bases. This CDR3 contains 15 residues. Germline CDR1 and CDR2: DFQATT and SNEGSKA (reference sequence). Unmatched junction bases numbered 4, after V lost 0 bases and J lost 2 bases.